The 30 T cell receptor beta chains in this list originate from one sample, sequenced in a study of identical twins. MiXCR was run by TCRdb on the 5' RACE reads, yielding one entry per CDR3 protein. Of some 710,000 distinct CDR3 sequences listed, roughly 6% are singletons. Sequencing was done on a sample of naive T cells sorted from blood. These receptors were collected from a man aged 18 to 29 in good health.

At least ten counts were recorded for this clonotype. The rearrangement uses TRBV2 and TRBJ2-5; 8 nucleotides align to TRBD2. Trimming took 5 bases from V and 2 from J; bases not matched to a gene: 7. CDR1 and CDR2 (germline): SNHLY, FYNNEI. This CDR3 has 15 amino acids. CDR3 DNA sequence: TGTGCCAGCAGTCCCGGGGCGGGAGGTCAAGAGACCCAGTACTTC. The encoded protein is CASSPGAGGQETQYF.

This chain uses TRBV28 with TRBJ2-1; 9 bases are a match to TRBD2. With 4 bases clipped from V and 8 bases from J, the junction kept 12 bases outside the gene matches. Germline V gene sequence: CDR1 MDHEN, CDR2 SYDVKM. The CDR3 sequence is 16 residues long. The CDR3 region has the DNA TGTGCCAGCAGTTCCCCCCGGGGGGTAGCGGGGGATGAGCAGTTCTTC. Translation gives CASSSPRGVAGDEQFF.

The gene calls are TRBV7-9 and TRBJ2-7; TRBD2 aligns across 8 bases. The CDR3 extends over 16 amino acids. V shed 3 bases and J 5 bases; nucleotides not matched to a gene: 12. In germline, CDR1 is SEHNR, CDR2 FQNEAQ (reference sequence). CDR3 loop: CASSFGLSLAGDEQYF. The CDR3 DNA reads TGTGCCAGCAGCTTTGGTCTTAGCCTAGCGGGCGACGAGCAGTACTTC.

J is TRBJ2-1 and V is TRBV5-1; D is unclear. V was cut by 2 bases and J by 7 bases, with 10 bases left in between. Germline assignment: CDR1 SGHRS and CDR2 YFSETQ. The length of the CDR3 is 13 residues. CDR3 region: CASSFAKGNEQFF. CDR3 coding DNA: TGCGCCAGCAGCTTTGCTAAGGGAAATGAGCAGTTCTTC.

Many counts were recorded for this clonotype. The chain couples TRBV6-2 or TRBV6-3 to TRBJ2-7, with D possibly matching TRBD2 (5 bases). CDR3 size: 17 residues. V was cut by 6 bases and J by 1 base, with 22 bases left in between. Germline lookup yields CDR1 MNHEY and CDR2 SVGEGT. For the CDR3, the DNA is TGTGCCAGCAGGTCATCAACGGGAACGCCTTTATCCTACGAGCAGTACTTC. It yields the protein CASRSSTGTPLSYEQYF.

This clonotype was seen repeatedly, ten times or more. The V and J genes are TRBV5-1 and TRBJ2-3, with 12 positions matching TRBD2. The CDR3 consists of 15 residues. Germline CDR1 and CDR2: SGHRS and YFSETQ. J lost 6 bases, V lost 4 bases, and 6 bases had no gene match. CDR3 DNA sequence: TGCGCCAGCAGCGCCGGGACTAGCGGGCCTGATACGCAGTATTTT. Translated, it gives CASSAGTSGPDTQYF. The entire variable domain, with the rest obtained from reference TRBV5-1 and TRBJ2-3, is as follows: KAGVTQTPRYLIKTRGQQVTLSCSPISGHRSVSWYQQTPGQGLQFLFEYFSETQRNKGNFPGRFSGRQFSNSRSEMNVSTLELGDSALYLCASSAGTSGPDTQYFGPGTRLTVL.

This clonotype was seen many times. This rearrangement joins TRBV28 to TRBJ2-1, with TRBD1 identical over 11 bases. This CDR3 is built from 15 residues. Germline values: CDR1 MDHEN, CDR2 SYDVKM. The V and J ends lost 2 bases and 6 bases, in that order; junction bases with no gene match: 3. CDR3 in amino acids: CASSLGQGARNEQFF. The CDR3 bases are TGTGCCAGCAGTTTAGGACAGGGGGCGCGCAATGAGCAGTTCTTC.

This clonotype was counted between two and nine times. The chain employs TRBV2 and TRBJ2-2; D is undetermined. V lost 3 bases, J lost 3 bases, and 8 bases lay in between. Per germline, CDR1 SNHLY and CDR2 FYNNEI. The CDR3 sequence is 14 residues long. CDR3 DNA: TGTGCCAGCAGTGACGCCGGAGACACCGGGGAGCTGTTTTTT. Translation gives CASSDAGDTGELFF.

V usage is TRBV15 and J usage is TRBJ1-2; 10 bases are shared with TRBD1. Trimming at V came to 1 base and at J to 5 bases, leaving 1 base not matched to a gene. Germline V CDR1 and CDR2: LNHNV, YYDKDF (reference sequence). The CDR3 sequence is 14 residues long. This CDR3 is CATSRGQGAYGYTF. Written as DNA, the CDR3 is TGTGCCACCAGCAGAGGACAGGGGGCTTATGGCTACACCTTC.

The V and J genes are TRBV11-3 and TRBJ2-1; D is ambiguous. Per germline, CDR1 SGHNT and CDR2 YENEEA. The CDR3 length is 15 residues. Trimming removed 5 bases from V and 1 base from J, with 12 bases in between. CDR3 nucleotides: TGTGCCAGCAGCGGCGGTACCGGGTCCTACAATGAGCAGTTCTTC. Protein product: CASSGGTGSYNEQFF.

This clonotype was seen only a few times. The J gene is TRBJ2-1, the V gene TRBV3-1, with TRBD2 identical over 7 bases. This CDR3 is built from 14 residues. CDR1 is LGHDT, CDR2 YNNKEL, per germline (reference sequence). With V trimmed by 3 bases and J by 9 bases, 8 bases remained unmatched. The CDR3 sequence: CASSHLGGAGEQFF. The CDR3 DNA reads TGTGCCAGCAGCCATCTGGGAGGGGCGGGTGAGCAGTTCTTC.

The gene calls are TRBV7-2 and TRBJ1-4; D not certain. V was shortened by 0 bases and J by 6 bases, with 14 bases between the two germline ends. The CDR3 totals 16 residues. Germline V gene sequence: CDR1 SGHTA, CDR2 FQGNSA. CDR3 amino acids: CASSLAPSLRYEKLFF. The CDR3 DNA sequence: TGTGCCAGCAGCTTAGCACCATCCTTGCGATATGAAAAACTGTTTTTT.

This rearrangement joins TRBV10-3 to TRBJ2-6; a possible D gene is TRBD1 (7 bases). The ends were cut back, 7 bases at V and 4 bases at J, with 17 bases in the middle. Germline V gene sequence: CDR1 ENHRY, CDR2 SYGVKD. The length of the CDR3 is 16 residues. Here the CDR3 reads CAITRDSPWGANVLTF. The CDR3 DNA reads as TGTGCCATCACGCGGGACAGTCCCTGGGGGGCCAACGTCCTGACTTTC.

Only a few counts were recorded for this clonotype. The chain uses TRBV12-3 or TRBV12-4 and TRBJ2-1; D unclear. Deletions cut 4 bases from V and 9 bases from J, with 10 bases between. CDR3 length: 12 residues. The CDR3 region is CASSYELTEQFF. The CDR3 coding sequence is TGTGCCAGCAGTTATGAGCTCACTGAGCAGTTCTTC.

This clonotype showed up just a few times. CDR3 amino acids: CASSPLMGWTGLNEQFF. In nucleotides, the CDR3 is TGTGCCAGCAGCCCATTAATGGGATGGACAGGGCTCAATGAGCAGTTCTTC. V usage is TRBV11-2 and J usage is TRBJ2-1; TRBD1 matches 8 bases. This CDR3 comprises 17 residues. Germline V CDR1 and CDR2: SGHAT, FQNNGV. The trim removed 5 bases at V and 6 bases at J, leaving 15 bases unmatched.

This clonotype was picked up a small number of times. This sequence joins TRBV5-1 and TRBJ2-5, with no clear D. With 3 bases removed from V and 2 bases from J, the gap between germline ends came to 11 bases. This CDR3 is 14 amino acids long. Germline V gene sequence: CDR1 SGHRS, CDR2 YFSETQ. The CDR3 DNA reads as TGCGCCAGCAGCTACCAAGCAGAACAAGAGACCCAGTACTTC. Translation: CASSYQAEQETQYF. The entire variable domain, with the rest obtained from reference TRBV5-1 and TRBJ2-5, is as follows: KAGVTQTPRYLIKTRGQQVTLSCSPISGHRSVSWYQQTPGQGLQFLFEYFSETQRNKGNFPGRFSGRQFSNSRSEMNVSTLELGDSALYLCASSYQAEQETQYFGPGTRLLVL.

This clonotype showed up just a few times. The gene calls are TRBV6-1 and TRBJ2-7, with TRBD1 matching 7 bases. V was clipped by 3 bases and J by 5 bases; unmatched bases: 7. Germline CDR1 reads MNHNS; CDR2 reads SASEGT. The CDR3 spans 14 residues. The CDR3 is CASSDWTGTDEQYV. The DNA of the CDR3 is TGTGCCAGCAGTGACTGGACAGGAACGGACGAGCAGTACGTC.

This clonotype has at least ten counts. The genes are TRBV7-8 and TRBJ2-1; either TRBD1 or TRBD2 may fit D (5 bases each). The CDR3 is made up of 12 amino acids. V gave up 5 bases and J gave up 9 bases, with 11 bases separating them. In germline, CDR1 is SGHVS, CDR2 FQNEAQ. DNA for the CDR3: TGTGCCAGCAGCCCCTCCGGGACTGAGCAGTTCTTC. Amino acids: CASSPSGTEQFF.

The table lists this clonotype with a few counts. The chain links TRBV20-1 to TRBJ1-4; possible D gene TRBD1, 5 bases. The V end lost 0 bases, the J end lost 11 bases, and 16 bases lay between the germline ends. This CDR3 comprises 14 residues. CDR1 is DFQATT and CDR2 is SNEGSKA in the germline V gene (reference sequence). This CDR3 is CSARDPVLRDKLFF. The CDR3 DNA reads TGCAGTGCTAGAGATCCCGTTCTTCGGGACAAACTGTTTTTT.

This chain links TRBV7-2 with TRBJ2-7; 7 bases align to TRBD2. The junction had 5 bases not matched to a gene; V was cut back by 3 bases and J by 0 bases. The CDR3 is 15 amino acids. The germline gives CDR1 SGHTA, CDR2 FQGNSA. The CDR3 sequence: CASSFSSGNSYEQYF. Written as DNA, the CDR3 is TGTGCCAGCAGCTTCTCCAGCGGGAACTCCTACGAGCAGTACTTC.

This clonotype was seen many times. This chain connects TRBV15 to TRBJ2-6, with unresolved D. The CDR3 runs to 15 residues. From germline, CDR1 is LNHNV and CDR2 YYDKDF (reference sequence). With 3 bases removed from V and 2 bases from J, the gap between germline ends came to 8 bases. CDR3 nucleotides: TGTGCCACCAGCAGTTCGCATCCTGGGGCCAACGTCCTGACTTTC. Translated, it gives CATSSSHPGANVLTF. Full variable domain (rest looked up from reference TRBV15 and TRBJ2-6): DAMVIQNPRYQVTQFGKPVTLSCSQTLNHNVMYWYQQKSSQAPKLLFHYYDKDFNNEADTPDNFQSRRPNTSFCFLDIRSPGLGDTAMYLCATSSSHPGANVLTFGAGSRLTVL.

This clonotype was seen more than once but under ten times. The chain joins TRBV5-5 to TRBJ1-5; D remains ambiguous. The CDR3 has 13 amino acids. Germline V gene data show CDR1 as SGHKS and CDR2 as YYEKEE (reference sequence). The V and J ends lost 4 bases and 5 bases respectively, with 10 bases between them. CDR3 nucleotides: TGTGCCAGCAGCGTAAGGATTGATCAGCCCCAGCATTTT. As protein: CASSVRIDQPQHF.

This clonotype was found many times. This chain connects TRBV10-3 to TRBJ2-1; 16 nucleotides match TRBD2. Trimming took 3 bases from V and 7 from J; bases not matched to a gene: 9. The CDR3 is 18 residues long. CDR1 and CDR2 from the germline V gene are ENHRY and SYGVKD. For the CDR3, the DNA is TGTGCCATCAGTGAATGGGGACTAGCGGGAGGGCTGGTGAATGAGCAGTTCTTC. This translates into CAISEWGLAGGLVNEQFF.

This clonotype has a count of ten or more. At one end the junction does not follow the germline gene, possibly because of a read error. The V gene is TRBV6-5, the J gene TRBJ2-1, with D unresolved. The CDR3 extends over 11 amino acids. Germline CDR1 MNHEY, CDR2 SVGAGI. The CDR3 bases are TGCGCCAGCAGCTACTCCGGTGAGCAGTTCTTC. Protein sequence: CASSYSGEQFF.

This clonotype occurred many times. A much larger clone differs by one base, so this may be a read error. The genes are TRBV12-3 or TRBV12-4 and TRBJ2-1; D gene ambiguous. The CDR3 covers 12 residues. V was shortened by 2 bases and J by 6 bases, with 5 bases between the two germline ends. The CDR3 DNA follows: TGTGCCAGCAGTTTATGGGGCAATGAGCAGTTCTTC. This codes for CASSLWGNEQFF.

In its sample, this clonotype was seen a few times. V gene TRBV28 combines with J gene TRBJ1-1, with TRBD1 matching over 9 bases. CDR3 size: 16 residues. The germline V gene encodes CDR1 MDHEN and CDR2 SYDVKM. The V segment lost 4 bases and the J segment 1 base; nucleotides outside the gene matches: 7. The CDR3 region is CASSSRGTGWNTEAFF. DNA of the CDR3: TGTGCCAGCAGTTCGAGAGGGACAGGGTGGAACACTGAAGCTTTCTTT.

V and J are TRBV7-7 and TRBJ2-2; 9 positions match TRBD1. The V segment lost 6 bases and the J segment 5 bases; nucleotides outside the gene matches: 4. CDR1 and CDR2 (germline): SSHAT, FNYEAQ (reference sequence). The CDR3 spans 14 residues. This CDR3 reads CASRRDRETGELFF. CDR3 nucleotide sequence: TGTGCCAGCAGGAGGGACAGGGAGACCGGGGAGCTGTTTTTT.

This clonotype was detected a few times. The rearrangement joins TRBV12-3 or TRBV12-4 to TRBJ1-5, with D unclear. Trimming removed 2 bases from V and 4 bases from J, with 15 bases in between. The CDR3 contains 16 residues. The CDR3 DNA sequence: TGTGCCAGCAGTTTAAGCAGTGCGGGCCCTAATCAGCCCCAGCATTTT. It translates to CASSLSSAGPNQPQHF.

The CDR3 coding sequence is TGTGCCAGCAATAGCGGGCGCACAGATACGCAGTATTTT. Translating it yields CASNSGRTDTQYF. The chain joins TRBV2 to TRBJ2-3; 7 bases match TRBD2. V gave up 7 bases and J gave up 1 base; unmatched junction bases: 2. The CDR3 has 13 amino acids. The germline V gene has CDR1 SNHLY and CDR2 FYNNEI. Looking up the rest from reference TRBV2 and TRBJ2-3 gives the full variable domain: EPEVTQTPSHQVTQMGQEVILRCVPISNHLYFYWYRQILGQKVEFLVSFYNNEISEKSEIFDDQFSVERPDGSNFTLKIRSTKLEDSAMYFCASNSGRTDTQYFGPGTRLTVL.

This clonotype was observed at least ten times. The V and J genes are TRBV7-2 and TRBJ2-3, with D hard to call. CDR3 length: 14 residues. The V and J ends lost 2 bases and 6 bases respectively, with 12 bases between them. Germline V gene data show CDR1 as SGHTA and CDR2 as FQGNSA. The CDR3, as DNA: TGTGCCAGCAGCTTACGACGCCGGTTGGATACGCAGTATTTT. This gives the protein CASSLRRRLDTQYF.